The clone carrying this TCR beta chain was seen only a few times. The antigen remains undetermined. The source of the sample is a study of blood T cells in healthy people across ages. Study results and caveats: Nothing was known about donor CMV status, and this possibly confounded expanded clonotype changes.

A J-beta primer mix and a sample-barcoded 5' primer were used in a second PCR of about 7 to 12 cycles. The template-switch adaptor was a 5' adaptor with 12 random nucleotides. It tagged each cDNA molecule. Researchers report that each sample yielded at least 2.5 million CDR3-containing paired-end reads. TCRdb itself ran the 5' RACE reads through MiXCR, one entry per CDR3 protein. The data show hundreds of thousands of distinct CDR3 sequences, 55% to 65% seen once. V shed 2 bases and J shed 1 base, with 15 bases lying between them. CDR3 length equals 18 residues. Looked up from germline, CDR1 is SGHTA and CDR2 is FQGNSA.

The sample was blood. The receptor was derived from a young man in good health. The chain has TRBV7-2 and TRBJ2-6; D remains unclear. The CDR3 loop is CASSLKLGRLSGANVLTF. CDR3 DNA sequence: TGTGCCAGCAGCTTAAAACTGGGCAGGTTGTCTGGGGCCAACGTCCTGACTTTC.